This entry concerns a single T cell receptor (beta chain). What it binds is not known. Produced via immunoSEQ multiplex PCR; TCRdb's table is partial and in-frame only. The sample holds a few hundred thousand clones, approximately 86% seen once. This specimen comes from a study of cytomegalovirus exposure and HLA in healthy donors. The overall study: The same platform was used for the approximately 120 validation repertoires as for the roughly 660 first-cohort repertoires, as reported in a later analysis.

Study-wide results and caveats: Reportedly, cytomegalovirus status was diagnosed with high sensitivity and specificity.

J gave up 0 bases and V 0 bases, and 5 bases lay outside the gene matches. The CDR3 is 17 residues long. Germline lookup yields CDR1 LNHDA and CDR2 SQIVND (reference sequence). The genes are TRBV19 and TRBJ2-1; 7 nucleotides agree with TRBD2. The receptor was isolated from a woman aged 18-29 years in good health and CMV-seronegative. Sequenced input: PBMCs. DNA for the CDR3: TGTGCCAGTAGTATAGATCAGGCTAGCGGCTCCTACAATGAGCAGTTCTTC. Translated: CASSIDQASGSYNEQFF.